Only a few counts were recorded for the clone carrying this T cell receptor beta chain. This CDR3 contains 14 residues. Germline-derived CDR1 and CDR2 are LGHNA and YSLEER. The V gene end was trimmed by 3 bases and the J gene end by 2 bases; junction bases not matched to a gene: 2. This sample was taken from a study of blood T cells in healthy people across ages. Primers used in a second PCR of roughly 7 to 11 cycles were a sample-barcoded 5' primer and a J-beta primer mix. TCRdb analysed the 5' RACE reads with MiXCR anew, one entry per CDR3 protein. Of roughly 1,100,000 distinct CDR3 sequences listed, under 30% are singletons. In addition, the sample was reused for a study of T cells of mothers and their children.

This rearrangement joins TRBV4-3 to TRBJ1-2, with TRBD1 matching 8 bases. What was sequenced was blood. The TCR comes from a girl under 10 years old in good health. The CDR3 sequence is CASSQDRANYGYTF. The CDR3, as DNA: TGCGCCAGCAGCCAGGACAGGGCGAACTATGGCTACACCTTC.